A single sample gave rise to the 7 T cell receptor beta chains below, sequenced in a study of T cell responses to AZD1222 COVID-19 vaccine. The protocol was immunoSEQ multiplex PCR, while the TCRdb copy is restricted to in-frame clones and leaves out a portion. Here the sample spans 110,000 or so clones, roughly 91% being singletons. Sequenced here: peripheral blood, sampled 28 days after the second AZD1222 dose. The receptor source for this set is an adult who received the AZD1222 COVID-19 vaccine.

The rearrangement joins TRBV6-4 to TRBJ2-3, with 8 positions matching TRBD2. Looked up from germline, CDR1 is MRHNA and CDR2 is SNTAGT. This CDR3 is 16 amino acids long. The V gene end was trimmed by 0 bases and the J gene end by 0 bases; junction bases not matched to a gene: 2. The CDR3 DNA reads TGTGCCAGCAGTGACTCTCCTAGCGGGAGCACAGATACGCAGTATTTT. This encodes CASSDSPSGSTDTQYF.

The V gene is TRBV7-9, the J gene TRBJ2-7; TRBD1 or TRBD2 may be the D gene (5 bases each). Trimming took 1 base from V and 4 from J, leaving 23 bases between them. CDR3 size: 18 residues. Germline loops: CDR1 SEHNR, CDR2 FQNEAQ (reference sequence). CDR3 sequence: CASSLGRDPLWVSYEQYF. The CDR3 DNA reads TGTGCCAGCAGCTTAGGCAGGGACCCCCTTTGGGTCTCTTACGAGCAGTACTTC.

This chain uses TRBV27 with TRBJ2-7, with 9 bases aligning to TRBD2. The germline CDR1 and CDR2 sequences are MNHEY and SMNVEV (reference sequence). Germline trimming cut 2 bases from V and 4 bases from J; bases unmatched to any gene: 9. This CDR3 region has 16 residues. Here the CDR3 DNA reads TGTGCCAGCAGTTTAAGGCCGGCTAGCGGGATTTACGAGCAGTACTTC. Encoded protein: CASSLRPASGIYEQYF.

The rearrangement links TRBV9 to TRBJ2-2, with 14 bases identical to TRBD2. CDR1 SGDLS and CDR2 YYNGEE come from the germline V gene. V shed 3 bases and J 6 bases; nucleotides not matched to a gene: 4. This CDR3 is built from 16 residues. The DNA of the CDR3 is TGTGCCAGCAGCGATGGGACTAGCGGGAGACCCGGGGAGCTGTTTTTT. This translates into CASSDGTSGRPGELFF. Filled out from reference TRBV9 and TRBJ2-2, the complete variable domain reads DSGVTQTPKHLITATGQRVTLRCSPRSGDLSVYWYQQSLDQGLQFLIQYYNGEERAKGNILERFSAQQFPDLHSELNLSSLELGDSALYFCASSDGTSGRPGELFFGEGSRLTVL.

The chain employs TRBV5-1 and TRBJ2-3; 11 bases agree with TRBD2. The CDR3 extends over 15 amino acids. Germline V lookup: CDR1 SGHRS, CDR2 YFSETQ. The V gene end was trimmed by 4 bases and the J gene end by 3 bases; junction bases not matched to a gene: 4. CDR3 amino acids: CASSILAGETDTQYF. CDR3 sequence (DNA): TGCGCCAGCAGCATACTAGCGGGGGAGACAGATACGCAGTATTTT.

The CDR3 DNA sequence: TGTGCCAGCAGCCCCCAGAGTCGCAGGGTCCCGGAAGCTTTCTTT. It translates to CASSPQSRRVPEAFF. The rearrangement links TRBV9 to TRBJ1-1; TRBD1 might be the D (5 bases). The CDR3 sequence is 15 residues long. CDR1 SGDLS and CDR2 YYNGEE come from the germline V gene. V was trimmed by 4 bases and J by 8 bases, leaving 21 bases between them.

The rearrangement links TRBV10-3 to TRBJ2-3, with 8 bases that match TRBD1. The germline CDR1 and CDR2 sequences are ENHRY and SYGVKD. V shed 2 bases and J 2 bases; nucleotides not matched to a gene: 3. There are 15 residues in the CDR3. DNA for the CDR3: TGTGCCATCAGTGAGACACAGGGGGTCACAGATACGCAGTATTTT. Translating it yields CAISETQGVTDTQYF.